The 29 T cell receptor beta chains below all came from one sample that was sequenced in a study of regulatory T cells in long-lasting Graves disease. For TCR beta, libraries came from iRepertoire HTBI primers and Arm-PCR of CDR3 regions. TCRdb reprocessed the multiplex PCR reads via MiXCR and lists one record per CDR3 protein. The sample includes hundreds of thousands of distinct CDR3 sequences, 16% of them seen just once. Sample time point: newly diagnosed GD, antithyroid drugs for less than 3 months. PBMC-derived RNA was used for the TCR library. These data were also filed under a second study, of T cells in Graves' hyperthyroidism and ophthalmopathy.

Here the sequenced sample was peripheral blood mononuclear cells (PBMCs), taken at new diagnosis, from a patient treated with antithyroid drugs. Receptor source: a woman aged 25-40 years with Graves disease.

The genes are TRBV18 and TRBJ2-7; 14 bases are shared with TRBD2. CDR3 length: 16 amino acids. Germline CDR1 reads KGHSH; CDR2 reads LQKENI. Trimming cost V 0 bases and J 2 bases; bases outside gene matches: 0. The CDR3 loop is CASSPPTSGRAYEQYF. CDR3 coding DNA: TGTGCCAGCTCACCACCGACTAGCGGGAGGGCCTACGAGCAGTACTTC.

The table lists this clonotype with many counts. This chain joins TRBV12-3 or TRBV12-4 and TRBJ2-1; D call uncertain. The CDR3 spans 14 residues. Trimming removed 2 bases from V and 2 bases from J, with 7 bases in between. This chain's CDR3 is CASSLNSPYNEQFF. The CDR3 bases are TGTGCCAGCAGTTTAAATAGCCCCTACAATGAGCAGTTCTTC.

This clonotype was counted between two and nine times. V and J are TRBV5-4 and TRBJ1-1; D remains unclear. Trimming took 1 base from V and 1 from J, leaving 8 bases between them. The CDR3 length is 14 residues. Germline CDR1 is SGHNT and CDR2 is YYREEE (reference sequence). CDR3 region: CASSLYGRNTEAFF. CDR3 bases: TGTGCCAGCAGCTTGTACGGTAGGAACACTGAAGCTTTCTTT.

The genes are TRBV20-1 and TRBJ1-6; D may be TRBD1 (6 bases). Trimming stripped 5 bases from V and 0 bases from J, with 14 bases between. CDR1 is DFQATT and CDR2 is SNEGSKA in the germline V gene (reference sequence). This CDR3 is 16 amino acids long. CDR3 residues: CSAGGGLSSYNSPLHF. CDR3 sequence (DNA): TGCAGTGCTGGAGGGGGGCTAAGCTCCTATAATTCACCCCTCCACTTT.

The chain employs TRBV18 and TRBJ2-1; D is perhaps TRBD1 (5 bases). The germline V gene encodes CDR1 KGHSH and CDR2 LQKENI. The CDR3 contains 13 residues. V was shortened by 4 bases and J by 8 bases, with 12 bases between the two germline ends. The CDR3 spells CASSQYLGDEQFF. DNA of the CDR3: TGTGCCAGCTCACAATACCTAGGGGATGAGCAGTTCTTC.

The chain carries TRBV6-1 and TRBJ1-5, with D unclear. Trimming cost V 5 bases and J 5 bases, with 16 bases left between them. This CDR3 spans 15 amino acids. The V gene's germline CDR1 is MNHNS and CDR2 SASEGT. The CDR3 region is CASSPVSSAYQPQHF. CDR3 coding DNA: TGTGCCAGCAGTCCCGTTAGCAGCGCCTATCAGCCCCAGCATTTT.

This chain uses TRBV5-1 with TRBJ2-7, with 7 bases identical to TRBD2. CDR3 length equals 15 residues. Trimming at V came to 3 bases and at J to 2 bases, leaving 8 bases not matched to a gene. Germline CDR1 and CDR2: SGHRS and YFSETQ. The CDR3 spells CASSSAGREPYEQYF. The CDR3 DNA follows: TGCGCCAGCAGCTCAGCGGGAAGAGAGCCCTACGAGCAGTACTTC.

There are many counts of this clonotype. V gene TRBV12-3 or TRBV12-4 combines with J gene TRBJ2-5; the match to TRBD2 covers 13 bases. Trimming took 3 bases from V and 5 from J; bases not matched to a gene: 6. The CDR3 length is 16 residues. The CDR3 spells CASSFTPLAGGETQYF. The CDR3 DNA reads TGTGCCAGCAGTTTCACGCCACTAGCGGGAGGGGAGACCCAGTACTTC.

The V call is TRBV6-1, the J call TRBJ1-6; D might be TRBD1 (6 bases). The CDR3 has 15 residues. Deletions cut 7 bases from V and 7 bases from J, with 17 bases between. CDR1 and CDR2 (germline): MNHNS, SASEGT. CDR3 residues: CASNPNRAPNSPLHF. The DNA of the CDR3 is TGTGCCAGCAACCCAAACAGGGCCCCCAATTCACCCCTCCACTTT.

This clonotype was detected a few times. The chain uses TRBV10-3 and TRBJ1-5; D remains ambiguous. The V gene lost 11 bases and the J gene lost 0 bases, with 8 bases spanning the gap. The germline V gene encodes CDR1 ENHRY and CDR2 SYGVKD. The CDR3 is made up of 12 amino acids. The CDR3 sequence is CAAQDSNQPQHF. CDR3 in DNA: TGTGCCGCCCAGGATAGCAATCAGCCCCAGCATTTT.

CDR3 nucleotide sequence: TGTGCCAGCAGCGGGGCGGGGGCCCCCCGCAATTCACCCCTCCACTTT. It yields the protein CASSGAGAPRNSPLHF. The chain links TRBV13 to TRBJ1-6; perhaps TRBD1 as D (6 bases). This CDR3 is built from 16 residues. V shed 5 bases and J shed 7 bases, with 18 bases lying between them. The germline V gene encodes CDR1 PRHDT and CDR2 FYEKMQ (reference sequence). The full variable domain, rest sourced from reference TRBV13 and TRBJ1-6, is AAGVIQSPRHLIKEKRETATLKCYPIPRHDTVYWYQQGPGQDPQFLISFYEKMQSDKGSIPDRFSAQQFSDYHSELNMSSLELGDSALYFCASSGAGAPRNSPLHFGNGTRLTVT.

This clonotype was recorded a few times. This chain connects TRBV11-3 to TRBJ2-1; 9 nucleotides match TRBD2. Germline loops: CDR1 SGHNT, CDR2 YENEEA. CDR3 length equals 16 residues. V lost 5 bases and J lost 6; bases outside the gene matches: 11. The chain's CDR3 is CASSRDFAGGVNEQFF. Here the CDR3 DNA reads TGTGCCAGCAGCCGGGACTTCGCGGGAGGGGTCAATGAGCAGTTCTTC.

This clonotype was picked up many times. This rearrangement joins TRBV5-1 to TRBJ2-1; possible D gene TRBD1, 6 bases. The V end lost 4 bases, the J end lost 9 bases, and 17 bases lay between the germline ends. The germline gives CDR1 SGHRS, CDR2 YFSETQ. There are 14 residues in the CDR3. CDR3 in DNA: TGCGCCAGCAGCGCAATAAACGACAGGAGTGAGCAGTTCTTC. Translating gives CASSAINDRSEQFF.

The chain carries TRBV5-6 and TRBJ1-2; maybe TRBD1 (5 bases). There are 12 residues in the CDR3. V dropped 2 bases and J dropped 7 bases, with 9 bases sitting between them. Germline loops: CDR1 SGHDT, CDR2 YYEEEE. The CDR3 DNA sequence: TGTGCCAGCAGCTTTCCAGGGATTGGCTACACCTTC. It is translated as CASSFPGIGYTF.

About this clonotype itself: This may be a read error: a much more frequent sequence differs by one nucleotide. This chain uses TRBV2 with TRBJ2-7; D ambiguous. CDR3 length equals 14 residues. Germline loops: CDR1 SNHLY, CDR2 FYNNEI. The CDR3 protein is CASSAPQGSYGQYF. The DNA of the CDR3 is TGTGCCAGCAGTGCCCCCCAAGGTTCCTACGGGCAGTACTTC.

V is TRBV10-1 and J is TRBJ2-1; D remains ambiguous. Trimming took off 5 bases at V and 2 bases at J, with 13 bases between the two ends. The CDR3 contains 15 residues. The germline gives CDR1 WNHNN, CDR2 SYGVQD (reference sequence). CDR3 amino acids: CASSSRNNPYNEQFF. The CDR3 DNA follows: TGCGCCAGCAGTTCGCGGAACAACCCCTACAATGAGCAGTTCTTC.

This clonotype was seen many times. The chain couples TRBV6-1 to TRBJ1-2, with D hard to call. The CDR3 covers 14 residues. With 6 bases removed from V and 7 bases from J, the gap between germline ends came to 18 bases. The germline V gene has CDR1 MNHNS and CDR2 SASEGT. The CDR3 here is CASRVRLDSGGYTF. As DNA, the CDR3 is TGTGCCAGCAGAGTCCGGTTAGATAGTGGTGGCTACACCTTC.

This chain uses TRBV19 with TRBJ2-2; 10 bases match TRBD2. The length of the CDR3 is 16 residues. The V segment lost 4 bases and the J segment 8 bases; nucleotides outside the gene matches: 10. CDR1 is LNHDA, CDR2 SQIVND, per germline (reference sequence). CDR3 loop: CASSTPILLAGGELFF. The CDR3 coding sequence is TGTGCCAGTAGTACCCCTATCCTACTAGCGGGAGGGGAGCTGTTTTTT.

Of note for this clonotype: Possible read error: a much larger clone is one base away. The V call is TRBV20-1, the J call TRBJ1-5; 10 nucleotides line up with TRBD1. Germline trimming cut 5 bases from V and 1 base from J; bases unmatched to any gene: 2. CDR1 DFQATT and CDR2 SNEGSKA come from the germline V gene (reference sequence). This CDR3 has 14 residues. The CDR3, as DNA: TGCAGTGCTGGGACAGGGGCAAGCAATCAGCCCCAGCATTTT. This encodes CSAGTGASNQPQHF.

This clonotype has only a few counts. V gene TRBV2 combines with J gene TRBJ1-2, with D uncertain. Germline V lookup: CDR1 SNHLY, CDR2 FYNNEI. Trimming stripped 9 bases from V and 12 bases from J, with 23 bases between. The CDR3 is 13 residues long. The CDR3 spells CASEGPGPPRNTF. DNA for the CDR3: TGTGCCAGTGAGGGCCCCGGGCCACCCCGTAACACCTTC.

This clonotype was observed at least ten times. This rearrangement joins TRBV3-1 to TRBJ2-7; 12 nucleotides agree with TRBD2. There are 15 residues in the CDR3. J gave up 3 bases and V 6 bases, and 6 bases lay outside the gene matches. The germline V gene encodes CDR1 LGHDT and CDR2 YNNKEL (reference sequence). CDR3 residues: CASSPSTSGSYEQYF. CDR3 DNA: TGTGCCAGCAGTCCGTCGACTAGCGGGAGCTACGAGCAGTACTTC.

This clonotype was seen ten or more times. The V and J genes are TRBV10-3 and TRBJ1-2, with D possibly matching TRBD1 (5 bases). In germline, CDR1 is ENHRY, CDR2 SYGVKD. V was trimmed by 3 bases and J by 6 bases, leaving 17 bases between them. This CDR3 has 15 residues. As DNA, the CDR3 is TGTGCCATCAGTGATATCGTTGCAGGGAACAATGGCTACACCTTC. It yields the protein CAISDIVAGNNGYTF.

The chain is built from TRBV5-1 and TRBJ2-1; 14 bases map to TRBD2. The V gene's germline CDR1 is SGHRS and CDR2 YFSETQ. The CDR3 has 19 amino acids. V gave up 0 bases and J gave up 5 bases; unmatched junction bases: 10. DNA for the CDR3: TGCGCCAGCAGCTTGGTGGGACTAGCGGGAGTACGTTCGAACAATGAGCAGTTCTTC. Translation gives CASSLVGLAGVRSNNEQFF.

This clonotype was counted at least ten times. The gene calls are TRBV11-3 and TRBJ1-2, with TRBD1 as a possible D gene (5 bases). The CDR3 has 14 residues. The germline V and J ends were trimmed by 5 bases and 9 bases, with 19 bases remaining between them. Germline V gene sequence: CDR1 SGHNT, CDR2 YENEEA. The chain's CDR3 is CASSTRQSKGSYTF. CDR3 sequence (DNA): TGTGCCAGCAGCACCAGACAGAGTAAAGGGAGCTACACCTTC. The whole variable domain, filled in from reference TRBV11-3 and TRBJ1-2, reads EAGVVQSPRYKIIEKKQPVAFWCNPISGHNTLYWYLQNLGQGPELLIRYENEEAVDDSQLPKDRFSAERLKGVDSTLKIQPAELGDSAVYLCASSTRQSKGSYTFGSGTRLTVV.

There are many counts of this clonotype. The rearrangement joins TRBV28 to TRBJ1-1, with a weak D call TRBD1 (5 bases). Trimming pared 5 bases from V and 4 bases from J, leaving 17 bases between. The CDR3 is made up of 15 amino acids. Germline V gene lookup returns CDR1 MDHEN and CDR2 SYDVKM. The CDR3 DNA sequence: TGTGCCAGCAGTAAACCGGGACTTCCCTTCACTGAAGCTTTCTTT. The encoded protein is CASSKPGLPFTEAFF.

This clonotype was seen once. The chain carries TRBV20-1 and TRBJ2-7; D is possibly TRBD1 or TRBD2 (5 bases each). With 3 bases removed from V and 3 bases from J, the gap between germline ends came to 21 bases. There are 16 residues in the CDR3. Germline V lookup: CDR1 DFQATT, CDR2 SNEGSKA (reference sequence). The CDR3 coding sequence is TGCAGTGCTAGGGATTCCAGGGCGGGCGGTAACTACGAGCAGTACTTC. Amino acids: CSARDSRAGGNYEQYF.

This clonotype was seen many times. V and J are TRBV28 and TRBJ1-5; the D gene is possibly TRBD1 (6 bases). Germline assignment: CDR1 MDHEN and CDR2 SYDVKM. CDR3 size: 14 residues. The germline V and J ends were trimmed by 5 bases and 4 bases, with 12 bases remaining between them. The CDR3 sequence: CASSLPGQNQPQHF. In nucleotides, the CDR3 is TGTGCCAGCAGTCTACCCGGACAGAATCAGCCCCAGCATTTT. The variable domain in full, completed from reference TRBV28 and TRBJ1-5, reads DVKVTQSSRYLVKRTGEKVFLECVQDMDHENMFWYRQDPGLGLRLIYFSYDVKMKEKGDIPEGYSVSREKKERFSLILESASTNQTSMYLCASSLPGQNQPQHFGDGTRLSIL.

This clonotype was counted between two and nine times. The V gene is TRBV19, the J gene TRBJ2-1; 8 nucleotides line up with TRBD1. Trimming removed 5 bases from V and 7 bases from J; junction bases left unmatched: 10. This CDR3 is built from 15 residues. Germline V gene sequence: CDR1 LNHDA, CDR2 SQIVND (reference sequence). CDR3 bases: TGTGCCAGTAGTGGTCGGACAGGGTGGGAGAATGAGCAGTTCTTC. This encodes CASSGRTGWENEQFF.

J is TRBJ1-5 and V is TRBV18; possibly TRBD1 for D (6 bases). Per the germline V gene, CDR1 is KGHSH and CDR2 is LQKENI. Trimming removed 4 bases at V and 2 bases at J, with 15 bases between. This CDR3 comprises 16 residues. CDR3 residues: CASSRTGAGGNQPQHF. CDR3 coding DNA: TGTGCCAGCTCACGGACGGGGGCGGGGGGCAATCAGCCCCAGCATTTT.